The sequence of this T cell receptor (beta chain) was determined in a study of blood T cell repertoires in COVID-19. Turning to the study itself: Specimens from acute and convalescent COVID-19 originated in the United States, Italy and Spain. T cells, B-cell-depleted T cells, or PBMCs provided the cDNA or gDNA that served as material.

J lost 5 bases, V lost 1 base, and 4 bases had no gene match. The CDR3 sequence is 16 residues long. Germline V CDR1 and CDR2: SEHNR, FQNEAQ (reference sequence). As processed by the authors: It was from reference gene primer amplification that nucleated cell counts were estimated. Sequencing used immunoSEQ multiplex PCR; TCRdb keeps in-frame clones, though not all of them. The V and J calls and clone size are taken from that table; D and trimming were inferred from the DNA. This sample has about 170,000 clones, with around nine tenths found just once. In its sample, this clone was seen a few times. Sequenced input: peripheral blood. The chain couples TRBV7-9 to TRBJ1-5, with 11 bases matching TRBD1. The sequence was obtained from a man between 65 and 79 years old with acute or convalescent COVID-19. The CDR3 spells CASSLGTGGADQPQHF. The CDR3 DNA sequence: TGTGCCAGCAGCTTAGGGACAGGGGGCGCCGATCAGCCCCAGCATTTT.